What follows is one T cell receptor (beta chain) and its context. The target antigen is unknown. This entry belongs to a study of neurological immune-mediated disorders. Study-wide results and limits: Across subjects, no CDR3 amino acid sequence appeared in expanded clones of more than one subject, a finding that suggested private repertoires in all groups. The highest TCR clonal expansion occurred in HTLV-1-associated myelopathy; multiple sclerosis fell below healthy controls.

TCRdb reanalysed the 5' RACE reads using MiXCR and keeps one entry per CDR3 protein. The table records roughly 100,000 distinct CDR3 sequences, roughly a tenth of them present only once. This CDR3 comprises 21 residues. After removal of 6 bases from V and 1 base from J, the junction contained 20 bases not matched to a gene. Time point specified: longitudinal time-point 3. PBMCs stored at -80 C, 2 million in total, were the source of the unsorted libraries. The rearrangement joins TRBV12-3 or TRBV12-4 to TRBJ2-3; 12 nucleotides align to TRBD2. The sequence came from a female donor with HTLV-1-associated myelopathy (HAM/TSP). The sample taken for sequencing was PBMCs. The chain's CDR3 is CASSPKPRLAGAILGTDTQYF. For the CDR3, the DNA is TGTGCCAGCAGCCCCAAGCCAAGACTAGCGGGGGCGATCCTCGGCACAGATACGCAGTATTTT.